A selection of T cell receptor beta chains follows, all from one sample in a study of T cell responses to AZD1222 COVID-19 vaccine. TCRdb keeps only in-frame clones here, not all; method: immunoSEQ multiplex PCR. The sample includes 120,000 to 150,000 clones, around 90% seen only once; the top ten take under 2%. The material sequenced was peripheral blood, taken 28 days after the second AZD1222 dose. The source of these receptors is an adult who received the AZD1222 COVID-19 vaccine. Each CDR3 is given with its conserved first and last residue. Each record gives: D gene, J gene, V gene, clone size, CDR3 DNA, CDR3 protein. D genes are given only for firm matches. Not all rows give a size; the values are once, few, many and, for expanded clones, a class.

>TRBD1|TRBJ1-2|TRBV5-8|few
TGTGCCAGCAGGGGGCAGGGGGCCCTGATTTATGGCTACACCTTC
CASRGQGALIYGYTF
>.|TRBJ2-2|TRBV6-6|once
TGTGCCAGCAGTTACGGGGGAGTTAACACCGGGGAGCTGTTTTTT
CASSYGGVNTGELFF
>.|TRBJ1-1|TRBV7-9|.
TGTGCCAGCAGCTTAAGGGGCAGGGTTGGGGAGAACACTGAAGCTTTCTTT
CASSLRGRVGENTEAFF
>.|TRBJ2-5|TRBV6-6|.
TGTGCCAGCAGTCCCTACCTGGGGGGCGAGACCCAGTACTTC
CASSPYLGGETQYF
>TRBD2|TRBJ2-5|TRBV6-5|.
TGTGCCAGCAGTTACTCAACGGGGGGGGGCCAAGAGACCCAGTACTTC
CASSYSTGGGQETQYF
>.|TRBJ2-2|TRBV19|.
TGTGCCAGTAGACAGGACAGAAGAACCGGGGAGCTGTTTTTT
CASRQDRRTGELFF
>.|TRBJ2-1|TRBV18|.
TGTGCCAGCTCACCACGGTCGAGCTCCTACAATGAGCAGTTCTTC
CASSPRSSSYNEQFF
>.|TRBJ2-1|TRBV2|.
TGTGCCAGCAGTTTCCAGTCAAGGGGAAATGAGCAGTTCTTC
CASSFQSRGNEQFF
>.|TRBJ1-1|TRBV5-1|.
TGCGCCAGCAGCTTGGACCTAGGGGGGAACACTGAAGCTTTCTTT
CASSLDLGGNTEAFF
>.|TRBJ1-6|TRBV10-3|.
TGTGCCATCAGCCGGGACAATGATTCACCCCTCCACTTT
CAISRDNDSPLHF